This T cell receptor beta chain came from a study of graft-versus-host responses after intestinal transplantation. Overall study: Isolated intestinal, liver-intestinal, or multivisceral transplants were what recipients had.

For this clone: What it binds is not known.

This table comes from immunoSEQ multiplex PCR, and its TCRdb copy is limited to in-frame clones, with some not included. This table holds 15,000 to 19,000 clones, 70% to 75% found once. The study's findings and limits: Graft-donor T cell macrochimerism in patients accompanied high graft-versus-host to host-versus-graft clonal ratios in allografts.

From the graft tissue, intraepithelial and lamina propria lymphocytes were released through processing. This sequence originates from a human patient who received an intestinal transplant, so some T cells may come from the graft donor. The sample consisted of ileum tissue, taken 14 days after transplant.

The chain's CDR3 is CASSLTGSEQYF. In DNA, the CDR3 is TGTGCCAGCAGCTTGACAGGTTCAGAGCAGTACTTC. V usage is TRBV5-4 and J usage is TRBJ2-7; weak D call: TRBD1 (5 bases). V lost 1 base and J lost 7, with 9 bases in between. This CDR3 is built from 12 residues. Germline-derived CDR1 and CDR2 are SGHNT and YYREEE (reference sequence).